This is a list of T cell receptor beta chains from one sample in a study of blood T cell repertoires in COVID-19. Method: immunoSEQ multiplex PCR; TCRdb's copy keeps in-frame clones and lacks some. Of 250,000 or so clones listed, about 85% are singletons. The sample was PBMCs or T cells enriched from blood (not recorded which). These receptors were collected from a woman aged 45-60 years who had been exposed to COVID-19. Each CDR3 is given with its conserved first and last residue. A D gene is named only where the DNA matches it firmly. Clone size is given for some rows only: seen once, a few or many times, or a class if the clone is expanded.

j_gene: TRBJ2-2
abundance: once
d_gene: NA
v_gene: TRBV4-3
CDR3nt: TGCGCCAGCAGCCACAGGGTCGGGGAGCTGTTTTTT
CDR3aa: CASSHRVGELFF

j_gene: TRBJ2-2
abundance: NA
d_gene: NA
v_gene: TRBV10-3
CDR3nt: TGTGCCACCTTAGGGGGCGGGGAGCTGTTTTTT
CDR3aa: CATLGGGELFF

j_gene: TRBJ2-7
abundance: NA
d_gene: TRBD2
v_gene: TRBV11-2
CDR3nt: TGTGCCAGCAGCTTTCAGGGACTAGAGACCTACGAGCAGTACTTC
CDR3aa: CASSFQGLETYEQYF

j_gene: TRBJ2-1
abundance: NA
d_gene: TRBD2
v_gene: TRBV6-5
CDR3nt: TGTGCCAGCAGCGGGGGGACCCCCTACAATGAGCAGTTCTTC
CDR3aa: CASSGGTPYNEQFF

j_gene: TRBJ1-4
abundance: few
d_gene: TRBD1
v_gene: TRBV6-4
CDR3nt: TGTGCCAGCAGTGACCTCCCGGGACAGGTGACGAATGAAAAACTGTTTTTT
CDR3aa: CASSDLPGQVTNEKLFF

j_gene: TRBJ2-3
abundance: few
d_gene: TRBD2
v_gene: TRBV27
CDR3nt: TGTGCCAGCAGTTTGTGGGGGGGGAGGGATACGCAGTATTTT
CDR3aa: CASSLWGGRDTQYF

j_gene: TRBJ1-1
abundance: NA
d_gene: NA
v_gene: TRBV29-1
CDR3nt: TGCAGCGTATCTCAGGGGAGGGCTGAAGCTTTCTTT
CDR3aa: CSVSQGRAEAFF

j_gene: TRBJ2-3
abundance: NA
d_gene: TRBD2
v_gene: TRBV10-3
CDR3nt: TGTGCCACCTCCCCCCCACGGGGGGGTGAGAACACAGATACGCAGTATTTT
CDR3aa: CATSPPRGGENTDTQYF

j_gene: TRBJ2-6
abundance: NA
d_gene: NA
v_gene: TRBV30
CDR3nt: TGTGCCTGGAGTGTACCCAGCTCTGGGGCCAACGTCCTGACTTTC
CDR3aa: CAWSVPSSGANVLTF

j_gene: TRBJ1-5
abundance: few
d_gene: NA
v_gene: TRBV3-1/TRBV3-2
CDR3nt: TGTGCCAGCAGCCCCTCGGGACAAGGAAATCAGCCCCAGCATTTT
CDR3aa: CASSPSGQGNQPQHF

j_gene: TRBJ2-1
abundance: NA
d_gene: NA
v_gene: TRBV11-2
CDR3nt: TGTGCCAGCAGTCGATATACCCGACAGGGGAGGGATGAGCAGTTCTTC
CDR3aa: CASSRYTRQGRDEQFF

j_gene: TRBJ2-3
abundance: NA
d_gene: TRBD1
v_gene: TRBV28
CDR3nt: TGTGCCAGCAGTTTATACCGGGACAGGGTACGTGATACGCAGTATTTT
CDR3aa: CASSLYRDRVRDTQYF

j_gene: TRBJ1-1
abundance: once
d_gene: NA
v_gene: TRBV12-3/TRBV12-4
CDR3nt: TGTGCCAGCATAACAGGGAGAAAGCCAGCTTTCTTT
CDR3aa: CASITGRKPAFF

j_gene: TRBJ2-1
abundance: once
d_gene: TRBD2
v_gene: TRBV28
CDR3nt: TGTGCCAGCAGTCTTATACTAGCGGGGGGGAATGAGCAGTTCTTC
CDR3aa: CASSLILAGGNEQFF

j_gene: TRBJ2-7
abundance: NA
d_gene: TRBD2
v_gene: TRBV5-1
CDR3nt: TGCGCCAGCAGCTTTTTGGGACTAGCGGAGAACGAGCAGTACTTC
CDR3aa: CASSFLGLAENEQYF

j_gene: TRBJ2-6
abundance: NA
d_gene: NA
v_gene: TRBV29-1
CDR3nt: TGCAGCGTTGAAGTAGCCGGGGCCAACGTCCTGACTTTC
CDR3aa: CSVEVAGANVLTF

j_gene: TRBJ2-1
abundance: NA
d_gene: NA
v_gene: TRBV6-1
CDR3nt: TGTGCCAGCAGTGAACGGGTAGGGGGCAATGAGCAGTTCTTC
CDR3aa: CASSERVGGNEQFF

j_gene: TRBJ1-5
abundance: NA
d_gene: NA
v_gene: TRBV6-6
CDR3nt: TGTGCCACCGGACAGACCCCCAATCAGCCCCAGCATTTT
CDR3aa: CATGQTPNQPQHF

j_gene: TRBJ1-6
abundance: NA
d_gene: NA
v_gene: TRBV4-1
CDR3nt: TGCGCCAGCAGAGGAGGCGTCCAGGCGCGTTCACCCCTCCACTTT
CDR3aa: CASRGGVQARSPLHF

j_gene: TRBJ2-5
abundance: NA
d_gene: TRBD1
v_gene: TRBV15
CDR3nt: TGTGCCACCAGCCGGGACAGTTGGGAGACCCAGTACTTC
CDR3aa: CATSRDSWETQYF

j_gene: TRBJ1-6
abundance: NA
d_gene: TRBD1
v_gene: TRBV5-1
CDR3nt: TGCGCCAGCAGCGAGTTTGGGGACAGGATTAATTCACCCCTCCACTTT
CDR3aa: CASSEFGDRINSPLHF

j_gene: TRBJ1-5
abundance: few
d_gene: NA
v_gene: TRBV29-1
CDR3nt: TGCAGCGTTGGAGGGTCCAATCAGCCCCAGCATTTT
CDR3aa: CSVGGSNQPQHF

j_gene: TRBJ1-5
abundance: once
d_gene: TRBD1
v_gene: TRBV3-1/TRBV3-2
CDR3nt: TGTGCCAGCAGCCAAGGACAGGGGGCGGGTCAGCCCCAGCATTTT
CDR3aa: CASSQGQGAGQPQHF

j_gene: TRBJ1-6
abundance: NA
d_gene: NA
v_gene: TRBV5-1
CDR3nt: TGCGCCAGCAGCTTGGTTTGGGAGGGGAACGGTTCACCCCTCCACTTT
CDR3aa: CASSLVWEGNGSPLHF

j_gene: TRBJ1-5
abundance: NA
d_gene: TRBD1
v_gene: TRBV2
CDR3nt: TGTGCCAGCAGTGAAGCGCAGGGGGGCAATCAGCCCCAGCATTTT
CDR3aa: CASSEAQGGNQPQHF

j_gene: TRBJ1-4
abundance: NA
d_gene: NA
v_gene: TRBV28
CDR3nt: TGTGCCAGCAGTCCCGGAGGTGCTAATGAAAAACTGTTTTTT
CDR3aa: CASSPGGANEKLFF

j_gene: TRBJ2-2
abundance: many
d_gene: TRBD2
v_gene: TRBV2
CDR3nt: TGTGCCAGCAGGACTGATCTGGCTAGCGGGGGCCCCAAGGGCGGGGAGCTGTTTTTT
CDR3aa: CASRTDLASGGPKGGELFF

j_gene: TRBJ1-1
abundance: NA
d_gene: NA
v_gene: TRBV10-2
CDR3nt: TGCGCCAGCAGTGACGTTGGCCTCAAAGCTTTCTTT
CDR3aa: CASSDVGLKAFF

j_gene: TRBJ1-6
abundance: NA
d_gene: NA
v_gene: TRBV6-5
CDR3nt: TGTGCCAGCAGTTACTCAGGAGACTCACCCCTCCACTTT
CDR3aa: CASSYSGDSPLHF

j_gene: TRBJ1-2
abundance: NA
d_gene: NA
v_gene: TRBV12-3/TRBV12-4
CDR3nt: TGTGCCAGCAGCCCGGGTGGTGGCTACACCTTC
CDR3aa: CASSPGGGYTF

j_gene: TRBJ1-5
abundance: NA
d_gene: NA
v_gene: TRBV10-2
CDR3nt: TGCGCCAGCAGTTCTGCGGGGATGGGGCAGCCCCAGCATTTT
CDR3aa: CASSSAGMGQPQHF

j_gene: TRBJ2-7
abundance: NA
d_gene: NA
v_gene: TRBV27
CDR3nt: TGTGCCAGCAGTTTATCTTTCGAGGAGGGATGGGAGCGCGAGCAGTACTTC
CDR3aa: CASSLSFEEGWEREQYF

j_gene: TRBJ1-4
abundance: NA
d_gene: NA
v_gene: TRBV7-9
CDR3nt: TGTGCCAGCAGCTTATCGGGACAAAGGAGGAAACTGTTTTTT
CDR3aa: CASSLSGQRRKLFF

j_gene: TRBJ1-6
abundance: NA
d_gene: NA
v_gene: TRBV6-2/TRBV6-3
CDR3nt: TGTGCCAGCAGTTCCGACAGCTCCTATAATTCACCCCTCCACTTT
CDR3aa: CASSSDSSYNSPLHF

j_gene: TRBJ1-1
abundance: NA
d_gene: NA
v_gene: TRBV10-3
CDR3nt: TGTGCCATCAGTGAGGAGCCGCAGGGTAGGTCTGAAGCTTTCTTT
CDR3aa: CAISEEPQGRSEAFF

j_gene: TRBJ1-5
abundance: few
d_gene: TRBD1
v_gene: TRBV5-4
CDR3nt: TGTGCCAGCAGCTTAGCCGGGACAGCCAAATGGAAATTCAATCAGCCCCAGCATTTT
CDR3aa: CASSLAGTAKWKFNQPQHF

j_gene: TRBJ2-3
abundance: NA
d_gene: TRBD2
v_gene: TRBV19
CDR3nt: TGTGCCAGTAGTATATTTAGCGGGGGATCTCGCACAGATACGCAGTATTTT
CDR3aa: CASSIFSGGSRTDTQYF

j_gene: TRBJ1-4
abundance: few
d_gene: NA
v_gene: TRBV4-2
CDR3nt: TGTGCCAGCAGCCAAGAACCGGGGGCTAATGAAAAACTGTTTTTT
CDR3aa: CASSQEPGANEKLFF

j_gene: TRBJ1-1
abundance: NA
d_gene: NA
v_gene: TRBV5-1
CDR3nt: TGCGCCAGCAGCTTGGTGGGGGGTTTATCTGCTGAAGCTTTCTTT
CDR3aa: CASSLVGGLSAEAFF

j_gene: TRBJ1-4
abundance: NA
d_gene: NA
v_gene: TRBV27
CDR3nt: TGTGCCAGCAGCCCGTGGGGGGTAGCTAATGAAAAACTGTTTTTT
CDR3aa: CASSPWGVANEKLFF